This is a list of T cell receptor beta chains from one sample in a study of blood T cell repertoires in COVID-19. Data came from immunoSEQ multiplex PCR; TCRdb stores just in-frame clones and leaves some out. The repertoire holds roughly 65,000 clones, 79% seen once, with more than 15% in the top ten. Material for sequencing was peripheral blood. The receptor set was obtained from a man in his 60s with acute or convalescent COVID-19. Each CDR3 is given with its conserved first and last residue. A D gene is named only where the DNA matches it firmly. Clone size is stated in some rows and not others, as once, few, many or a class when expanded.

NA,TRBJ1-1,TRBV5-4,TRBD1,CASSSGQTMNTEAFF,TGTGCCAGCAGCTCGGGACAGACGATGAACACTGAAGCTTTCTTT
NA,TRBJ2-7,TRBV2,TRBD1,CATGQGAYEQYF,TGTGCCACGGGACAGGGAGCCTACGAGCAGTACTTC
few,TRBJ2-7,TRBV7-9,NA,CASSPSVGAPEQYF,TGTGCCAGCAGCCCTAGCGTGGGTGCCCCCGAGCAGTACTTC
few,TRBJ2-3,TRBV5-6,NA,CASSLAGDTDTQYF,TGTGCCAGCAGCTTGGCGGGGGACACAGATACGCAGTATTTT
NA,TRBJ1-2,TRBV2,TRBD1,CASTRYQDRGNYGYTF,TGTGCCAGCACCAGATACCAAGACAGGGGGAACTATGGCTACACCTTC
NA,TRBJ1-1,TRBV25-1,NA,CASSKQAGRDTEAFF,TGTGCCAGCAGTAAACAGGCTGGTAGGGACACTGAAGCTTTCTTT
NA,TRBJ1-2,TRBV7-8,NA,CASRPTGLPYGYTF,TGTGCCAGCAGACCAACAGGTTTACCCTATGGCTACACCTTC
once,TRBJ2-2,TRBV19,NA,CASSMGAQFAESVKFPTGELFF,TGTGCCAGTAGTATGGGGGCTCAGTTCGCCGAATCGGTCAAGTTCCCCACCGGGGAGCTGTTTTTT
NA,TRBJ2-2,TRBV7-2,NA,CASSRTANTGELFF,TGTGCCAGCAGCCGGACAGCGAACACCGGGGAGCTGTTTTTT
medium-sized,TRBJ2-3,TRBV19,NA,CASSGHSSTDTQYF,TGTGCCAGTAGTGGACACTCTAGCACAGATACGCAGTATTTT
NA,TRBJ2-7,TRBV5-1,TRBD1,CASRRTPGTGYEQYF,TGCGCCAGCAGACGCACTCCTGGGACAGGCTACGAGCAGTACTTC
NA,TRBJ1-1,TRBV18,NA,CASSPVEGLNTEAFF,TGTGCCAGCTCACCGGTGGAGGGGTTGAACACTGAAGCTTTCTTT
NA,TRBJ1-2,TRBV9,NA,CASRPPIESYGYTF,TGTGCCAGCAGGCCCCCGATCGAGAGCTATGGCTACACCTTC
NA,TRBJ2-7,TRBV7-9,NA,CASSSLGRGIIGAEQYF,TGTGCCAGCAGCTCCCTTGGAAGAGGTATTATTGGTGCAGAGCAGTACTTC
once,TRBJ1-2,TRBV3-1/TRBV3-2,NA,CASSGRPGGYGYTF,TGTGCCAGCAGCGGTCGGCCGGGGGGATATGGCTACACCTTC
NA,TRBJ1-3,TRBV7-9,NA,CASSKTGRSSGNTIYF,TGTGCCAGCAGCAAAACAGGGCGAAGCTCTGGAAACACCATATATTTT
NA,TRBJ1-6,TRBV4-3,NA,CASSPKTGNQSPLHF,TGCGCCAGCAGCCCGAAGACAGGTAACCAGTCCCCCCTCCACTTT
NA,TRBJ1-5,TRBV24-1,TRBD1,CATSDPGQGSNQPQHF,TGTGCCACCAGTGACCCGGGACAGGGGAGCAATCAGCCCCAGCATTTT
NA,TRBJ2-1,TRBV19,TRBD2,CASSIGLAGGPRQFF,TGTGCCAGTAGTATAGGTCTAGCGGGGGGCCCGAGGCAGTTCTTC
NA,TRBJ1-1,TRBV27,NA,CASSSGYTLNTEAFF,TGTGCCAGCAGTTCAGGGTACACCTTGAACACTGAAGCTTTCTTT
NA,TRBJ2-2,TRBV5-1,TRBD2,CASSPTSGGTAGELFF,TGCGCCAGCAGCCCGACTAGCGGGGGGACAGCCGGGGAGCTGTTTTTT
NA,TRBJ2-1,TRBV10-1,NA,CASSERLRDEQFF,TGCGCCAGCAGTGAGCGCCTCAGGGATGAGCAGTTCTTC
few,TRBJ1-2,TRBV18,TRBD1,CASSPPGTGASGYTF,TGTGCCAGCTCACCACCGGGGACAGGGGCTAGTGGCTACACCTTC
NA,TRBJ1-1,TRBV7-2,TRBD1,CASSFGLTGGGTEAFF,TGTGCCAGCAGCTTCGGATTAACAGGGGGGGGCACTGAAGCTTTCTTT
NA,TRBJ1-1,TRBV29-1,NA,CSVPRGRWEAFF,TGCAGCGTCCCCCGGGGAAGATGGGAAGCTTTCTTT
NA,TRBJ2-3,TRBV10-3,TRBD1,CAISEWNDRGNTDTQYF,TGTGCCATCAGTGAGTGGAACGACAGGGGGAACACAGATACGCAGTATTTT
NA,TRBJ1-2,TRBV4-1,NA,CASSQAWGGRFYGYTF,TGCGCCAGCAGCCAAGCCTGGGGGGGCCGCTTCTATGGCTACACCTTC
NA,TRBJ1-3,TRBV30,NA,CAWSVFGRTGNTIYF,TGTGCCTGGAGTGTTTTCGGCAGGACTGGAAACACCATATATTTT
NA,TRBJ2-5,TRBV6-5,TRBD2,CASSYGAGGPQETQYF,TGTGCCAGCAGTTACGGAGCGGGGGGGCCCCAAGAGACCCAGTACTTC
NA,TRBJ2-1,TRBV11-2,NA,CASSLVAGFGNEQFF,TGTGCCAGCAGCTTAGTGGCAGGGTTTGGCAATGAGCAGTTCTTC
few,TRBJ1-1,TRBV9,NA,CASTRTDMNTEAFF,TGTGCCAGCACCAGGACAGACATGAACACTGAAGCTTTCTTT
NA,TRBJ2-6,TRBV19,TRBD1,CASSMRDRGLSGANVLTF,TGTGCCAGTAGTATGAGGGACAGGGGGCTCAGTGGGGCCAACGTCCTGACTTTC
once,TRBJ2-3,TRBV5-1,TRBD2,CASSPHSGGPTDTQYF,TGCGCCAGCAGCCCGCATAGCGGGGGTCCCACAGATACGCAGTATTTT
NA,TRBJ1-5,TRBV4-2,NA,CASSQDLGARQPQHF,TGTGCCAGCAGCCAAGATCTGGGGGCTCGTCAGCCCCAGCATTTT
NA,TRBJ2-3,TRBV6-4,NA,CASSEESTDTQYF,TGTGCCAGCAGTGAGGAGAGCACAGATACGCAGTATTTT
many,TRBJ2-3,TRBV3-1/TRBV3-2,NA,CASSQGGPGDTQYF,TGTGCCAGCAGCCAAGGGGGGCCAGGGGATACGCAGTATTTT
NA,TRBJ2-7,TRBV5-1,NA,CASSLGLFYEQYF,TGCGCCAGCAGCTTAGGACTGTTCTACGAGCAGTACTTC
NA,TRBJ1-2,TRBV18,TRBD1,CASSPGTGRLGGYTF,TGTGCCAGCTCACCCGGGACAGGGCGGTTAGGTGGCTACACCTTC
NA,TRBJ2-2,TRBV5-8,TRBD1,CASSTYRGRSTGELFF,TGTGCCAGCAGCACATACAGGGGGCGTAGCACCGGGGAGCTGTTTTTT
NA,TRBJ1-4,TRBV15,NA,CATSRDLNEKLFF,TGTGCCACCAGCAGAGATCTGAATGAAAAACTGTTTTTT
NA,TRBJ1-6,TRBV19,TRBD1,CASKDRPGDNSPLHF,TGTGCCAGTAAGGACAGGCCGGGGGATAATTCACCCCTCCACTTT
NA,TRBJ2-1,TRBV7-2,NA,CASSRSTREQFF,TGTGCCAGCAGTCGAAGCACGCGGGAGCAGTTCTTC
few,TRBJ2-7,TRBV18,NA,CASSPSLGGAPEQYF,TGTGCCAGCTCACCCTCTCTAGGGGGGGCTCCCGAGCAGTACTTC
NA,TRBJ2-5,TRBV7-9,TRBD2,CASSFTGGKKSETQYF,TGTGCCAGCAGTTTCACGGGGGGAAAAAAAAGTGAGACCCAGTACTTC
NA,TRBJ1-1,TRBV5-1,TRBD1,CASSLGQPNTEAFF,TGCGCCAGCAGCCTGGGACAGCCGAACACTGAAGCTTTCTTT
NA,TRBJ1-2,TRBV6-6,TRBD1,CASSNPGQGVRSRYTF,TGTGCCAGCAGTAATCCGGGACAGGGAGTGAGAAGTCGCTACACCTTC
few,TRBJ2-5,TRBV25-1,NA,CASSHTRQYQETQYF,TGTGCCAGCAGCCACACTCGACAGTACCAAGAGACCCAGTACTTC
NA,TRBJ1-1,TRBV6-2/TRBV6-3,TRBD1,CASSYEGAWDTEAFF,TGTGCCAGCAGTTACGAGGGGGCTTGGGACACTGAAGCTTTCTTT
NA,TRBJ2-3,TRBV9,TRBD2,CASSVTGGGGTDTQYF,TGTGCCAGCAGCGTAACCGGGGGAGGGGGCACAGATACGCAGTATTTT
NA,TRBJ2-1,TRBV7-2,TRBD1,CASSLRQGNEQFF,TGTGCCAGCAGCTTAAGACAGGGAAATGAGCAGTTCTTC
NA,TRBJ2-2,TRBV10-3,NA,CAISDGGGDRELFF,TGTGCCATCAGTGACGGAGGGGGCGACCGGGAGCTGTTTTTT
few,TRBJ2-1,TRBV5-8,NA,CASSLSGAVYNEQFF,TGTGCCAGCAGCTTGTCAGGGGCCGTATACAATGAGCAGTTCTTC
once,TRBJ2-3,TRBV7-9,TRBD2,CASSLAGTRHTDTQYF,TGTGCCAGCAGCTTAGCCGGGACTAGGCACACAGATACGCAGTATTTT